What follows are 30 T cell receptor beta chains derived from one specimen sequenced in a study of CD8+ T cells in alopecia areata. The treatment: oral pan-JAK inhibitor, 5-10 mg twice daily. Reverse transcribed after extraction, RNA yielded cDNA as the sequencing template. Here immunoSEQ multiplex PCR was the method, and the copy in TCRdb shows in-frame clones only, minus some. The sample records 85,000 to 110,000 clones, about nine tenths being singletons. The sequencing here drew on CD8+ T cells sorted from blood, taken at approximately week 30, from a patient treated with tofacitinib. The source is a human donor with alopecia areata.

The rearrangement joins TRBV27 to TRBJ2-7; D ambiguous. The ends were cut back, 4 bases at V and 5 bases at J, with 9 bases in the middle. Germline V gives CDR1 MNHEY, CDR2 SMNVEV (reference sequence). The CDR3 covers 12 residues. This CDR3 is CASSYLGDEQYF. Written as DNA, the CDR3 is TGTGCCAGCAGTTATCTAGGAGACGAGCAGTACTTC.

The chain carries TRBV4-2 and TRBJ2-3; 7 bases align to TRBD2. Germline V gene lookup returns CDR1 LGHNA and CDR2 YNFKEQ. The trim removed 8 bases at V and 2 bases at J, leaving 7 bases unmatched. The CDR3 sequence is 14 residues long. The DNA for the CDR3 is TGTGCCAGCGGTACGGGACTACTCACAGATACGCAGTATTTT. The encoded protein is CASGTGLLTDTQYF.

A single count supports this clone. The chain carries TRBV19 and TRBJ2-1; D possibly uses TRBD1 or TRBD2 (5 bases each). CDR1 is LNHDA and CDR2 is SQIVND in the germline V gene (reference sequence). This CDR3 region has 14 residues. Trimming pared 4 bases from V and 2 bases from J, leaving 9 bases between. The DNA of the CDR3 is TGTGCCAGTAGTACTAGGGACGCCTACAATGAGCAGTTCTTC. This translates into CASSTRDAYNEQFF.

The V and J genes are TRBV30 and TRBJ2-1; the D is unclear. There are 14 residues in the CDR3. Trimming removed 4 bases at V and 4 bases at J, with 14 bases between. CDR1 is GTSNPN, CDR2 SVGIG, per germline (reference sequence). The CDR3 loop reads CAWNRETGYNEQFF. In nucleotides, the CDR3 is TGTGCCTGGAATCGAGAGACTGGTTACAATGAGCAGTTCTTC.

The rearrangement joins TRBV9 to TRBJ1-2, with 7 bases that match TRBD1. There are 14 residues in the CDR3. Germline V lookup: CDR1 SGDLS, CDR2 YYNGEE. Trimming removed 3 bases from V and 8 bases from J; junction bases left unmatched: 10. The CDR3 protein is CASSANTGDGGYTF. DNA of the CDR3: TGTGCCAGCAGCGCCAATACAGGGGATGGGGGCTACACCTTC.

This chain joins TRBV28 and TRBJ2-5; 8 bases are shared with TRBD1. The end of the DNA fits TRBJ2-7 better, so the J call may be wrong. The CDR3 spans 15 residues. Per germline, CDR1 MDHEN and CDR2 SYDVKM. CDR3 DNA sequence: TGTGCCAGCAGTTTATTACAGGGGGGCTCCTACGAGCAGTACTTC. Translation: CASSLLQGGSYEQYF.

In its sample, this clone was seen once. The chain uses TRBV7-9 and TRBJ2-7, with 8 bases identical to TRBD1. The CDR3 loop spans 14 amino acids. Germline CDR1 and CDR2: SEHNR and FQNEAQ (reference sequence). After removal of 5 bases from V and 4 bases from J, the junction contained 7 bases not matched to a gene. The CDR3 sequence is CASSPQDRVYEQYF. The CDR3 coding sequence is TGTGCCAGCAGCCCCCAGGACAGGGTATACGAGCAGTACTTC.

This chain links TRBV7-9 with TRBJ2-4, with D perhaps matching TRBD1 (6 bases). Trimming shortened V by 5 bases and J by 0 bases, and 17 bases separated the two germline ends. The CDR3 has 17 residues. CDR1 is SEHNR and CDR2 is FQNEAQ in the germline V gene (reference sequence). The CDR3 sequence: CASSPSYRVLAKNIQYF. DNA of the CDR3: TGTGCCAGCAGCCCATCCTACAGGGTTCTAGCCAAAAACATTCAGTACTTC.

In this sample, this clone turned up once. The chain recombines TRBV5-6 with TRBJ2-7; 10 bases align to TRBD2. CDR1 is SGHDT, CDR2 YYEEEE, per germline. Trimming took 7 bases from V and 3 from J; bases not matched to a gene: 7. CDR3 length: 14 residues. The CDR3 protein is CASSGTSVFYEQYF. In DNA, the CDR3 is TGTGCCAGCTCCGGGACTAGCGTCTTCTACGAGCAGTACTTC.

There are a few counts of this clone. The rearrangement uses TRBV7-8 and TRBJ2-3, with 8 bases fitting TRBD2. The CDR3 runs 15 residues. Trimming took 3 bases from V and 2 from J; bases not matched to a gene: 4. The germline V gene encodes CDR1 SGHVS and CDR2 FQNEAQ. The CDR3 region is CASSLTSAYTDTQYF. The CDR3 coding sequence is TGTGCCAGCAGCTTGACTAGCGCGTACACAGATACGCAGTATTTT.

CDR3 sequence (DNA): TGTGCCTGGACACGAGGGGACTACGAGCAGTACTTC. As protein: CAWTRGDYEQYF. The chain carries TRBV30 and TRBJ2-7; D may match TRBD1 or TRBD2 (5 bases each). This CDR3 is built from 12 residues. Per germline, CDR1 GTSNPN and CDR2 SVGIG (reference sequence). Trimming took off 4 bases at V and 3 bases at J, with 10 bases between the two ends.

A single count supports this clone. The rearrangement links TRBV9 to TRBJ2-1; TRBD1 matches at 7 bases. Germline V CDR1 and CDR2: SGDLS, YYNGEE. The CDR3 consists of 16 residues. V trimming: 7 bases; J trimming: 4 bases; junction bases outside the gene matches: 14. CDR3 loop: CASQTGEGVPYNEQFF. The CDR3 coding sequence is TGTGCCAGCCAAACAGGGGAAGGTGTACCTTACAATGAGCAGTTCTTC.

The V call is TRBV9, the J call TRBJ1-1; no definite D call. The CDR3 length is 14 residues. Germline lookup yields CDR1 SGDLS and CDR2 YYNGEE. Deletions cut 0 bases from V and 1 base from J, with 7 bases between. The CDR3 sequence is CASSVEGANTEAFF. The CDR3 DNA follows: TGTGCCAGCAGCGTAGAGGGCGCGAACACTGAAGCTTTCTTT.

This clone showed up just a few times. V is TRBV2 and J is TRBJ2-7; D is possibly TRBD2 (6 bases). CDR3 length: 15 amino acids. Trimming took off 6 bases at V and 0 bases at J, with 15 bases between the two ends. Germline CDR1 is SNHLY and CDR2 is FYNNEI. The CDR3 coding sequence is TGTGCCAGCAGGGAGGGGCGGAGGAGCTCCTACGAGCAGTACTTC. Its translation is CASREGRRSSYEQYF.

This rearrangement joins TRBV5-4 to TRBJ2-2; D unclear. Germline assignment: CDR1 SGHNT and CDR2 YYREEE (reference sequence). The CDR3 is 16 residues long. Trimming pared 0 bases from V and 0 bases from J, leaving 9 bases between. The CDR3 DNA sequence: TGTGCCAGCAGCTTGGTTTACAGCCCGAACACCGGGGAGCTGTTTTTT. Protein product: CASSLVYSPNTGELFF.

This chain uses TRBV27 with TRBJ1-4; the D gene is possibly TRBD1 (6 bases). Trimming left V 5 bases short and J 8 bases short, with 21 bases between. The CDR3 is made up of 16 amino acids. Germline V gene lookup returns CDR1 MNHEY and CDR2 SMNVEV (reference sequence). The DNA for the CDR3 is TGTGCCAGCAGTCCCCATCAGGGGTCAATTACGGAAAAACTGTTTTTT. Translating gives CASSPHQGSITEKLFF.

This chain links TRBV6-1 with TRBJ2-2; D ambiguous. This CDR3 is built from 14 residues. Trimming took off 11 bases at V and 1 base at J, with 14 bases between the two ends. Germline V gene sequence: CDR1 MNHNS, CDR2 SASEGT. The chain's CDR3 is CAAPAPGNTGELFF. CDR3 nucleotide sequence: TGTGCCGCCCCAGCCCCAGGGAACACCGGGGAGCTGTTTTTT.

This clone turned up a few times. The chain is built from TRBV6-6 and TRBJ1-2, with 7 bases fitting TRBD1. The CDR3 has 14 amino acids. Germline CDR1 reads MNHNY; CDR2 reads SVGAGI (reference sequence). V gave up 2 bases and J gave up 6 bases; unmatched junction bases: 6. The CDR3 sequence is CASSYPGTADGYTF. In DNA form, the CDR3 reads TGTGCCAGCAGTTACCCCGGGACAGCGGATGGCTACACCTTC.

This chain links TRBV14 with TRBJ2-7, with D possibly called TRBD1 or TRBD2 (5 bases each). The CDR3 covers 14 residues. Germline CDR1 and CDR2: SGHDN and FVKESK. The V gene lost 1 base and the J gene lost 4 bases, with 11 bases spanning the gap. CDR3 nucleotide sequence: TGTGCCAGCAGCCAAGCGCTCGAGGGGTACGAGCAGTACTTC. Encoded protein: CASSQALEGYEQYF. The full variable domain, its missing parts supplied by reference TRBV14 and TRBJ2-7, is EAGVTQFPSHSVIEKGQTVTLRCDPISGHDNLYWYRRVMGKEIKFLLHFVKESKQDESGMPNNRFLAERTGGTYSTLKVQPAELEDSGVYFCASSQALEGYEQYFGPGTRLTVT.

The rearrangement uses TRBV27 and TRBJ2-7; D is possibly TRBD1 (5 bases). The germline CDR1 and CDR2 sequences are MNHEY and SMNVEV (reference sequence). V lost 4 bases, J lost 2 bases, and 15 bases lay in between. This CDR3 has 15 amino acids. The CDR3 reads CASSSQAIPTYEQYF. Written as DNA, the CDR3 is TGTGCCAGCAGTTCACAGGCTATCCCAACCTACGAGCAGTACTTC.

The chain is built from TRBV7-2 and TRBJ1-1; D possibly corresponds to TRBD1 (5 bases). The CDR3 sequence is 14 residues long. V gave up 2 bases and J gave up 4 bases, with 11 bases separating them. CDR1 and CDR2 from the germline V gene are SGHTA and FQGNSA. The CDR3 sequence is CASSLLSGGTEAFF. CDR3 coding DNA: TGTGCCAGCAGCTTATTGTCCGGGGGCACTGAAGCTTTCTTT.

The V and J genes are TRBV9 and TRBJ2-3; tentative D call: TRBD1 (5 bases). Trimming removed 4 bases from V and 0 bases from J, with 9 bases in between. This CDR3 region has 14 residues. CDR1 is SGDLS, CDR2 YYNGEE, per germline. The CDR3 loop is CASSPRTSTDTQYF. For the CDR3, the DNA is TGTGCCAGCAGCCCCAGGACAAGCACAGATACGCAGTATTTT. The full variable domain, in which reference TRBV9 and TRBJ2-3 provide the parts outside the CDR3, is DSGVTQTPKHLITATGQRVTLRCSPRSGDLSVYWYQQSLDQGLQFLIQYYNGEERAKGNILERFSAQQFPDLHSELNLSSLELGDSALYFCASSPRTSTDTQYFGPGTRLTVL.

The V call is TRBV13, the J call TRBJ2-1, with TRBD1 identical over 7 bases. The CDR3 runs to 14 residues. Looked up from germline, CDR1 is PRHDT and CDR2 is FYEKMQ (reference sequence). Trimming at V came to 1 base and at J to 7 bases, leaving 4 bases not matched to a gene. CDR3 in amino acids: CASSLETGLNEQFF. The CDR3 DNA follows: TGTGCCAGCAGCTTAGAGACAGGGTTAAATGAGCAGTTCTTC.

CDR3 DNA: TGTGCCTGGAGTGTACTGTCCGCTAGCACAGATACGCAGTATTTT. Translated: CAWSVLSASTDTQYF. The chain is built from TRBV30 and TRBJ2-3; D ambiguous. The CDR3 runs to 15 residues. Trimming shortened V by 0 bases and J by 0 bases, and 10 bases separated the two germline ends. Germline V gene lookup returns CDR1 GTSNPN and CDR2 SVGIG (reference sequence).

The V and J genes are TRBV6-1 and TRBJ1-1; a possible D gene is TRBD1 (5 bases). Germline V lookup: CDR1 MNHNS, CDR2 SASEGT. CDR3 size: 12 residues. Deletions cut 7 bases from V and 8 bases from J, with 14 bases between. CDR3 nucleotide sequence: TGTGCCAGCATGAGGAGGGGTAGGGAAGCTTTCTTT. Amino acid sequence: CASMRRGREAFF.

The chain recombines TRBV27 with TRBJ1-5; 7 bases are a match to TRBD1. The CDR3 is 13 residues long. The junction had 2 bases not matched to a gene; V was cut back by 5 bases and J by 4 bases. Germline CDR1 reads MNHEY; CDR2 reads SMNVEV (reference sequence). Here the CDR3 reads CASSPRGNQPQHF. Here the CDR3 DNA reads TGTGCCAGCAGTCCCAGGGGGAATCAGCCCCAGCATTTT.

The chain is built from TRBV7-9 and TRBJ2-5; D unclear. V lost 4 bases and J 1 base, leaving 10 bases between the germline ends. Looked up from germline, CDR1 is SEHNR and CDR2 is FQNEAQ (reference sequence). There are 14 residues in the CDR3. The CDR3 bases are TGTGCCAGCAGCTCTCCAGTAGGCCAAGAGACCCAGTACTTC. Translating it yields CASSSPVGQETQYF.

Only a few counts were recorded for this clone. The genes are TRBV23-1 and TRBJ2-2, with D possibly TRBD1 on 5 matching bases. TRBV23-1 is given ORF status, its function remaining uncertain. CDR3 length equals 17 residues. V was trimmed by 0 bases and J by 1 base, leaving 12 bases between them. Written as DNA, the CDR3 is TGCGCCAGCAGTCAATCACCCCGCGGACAGAACACCGGGGAGCTGTTTTTT. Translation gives CASSQSPRGQNTGELFF.

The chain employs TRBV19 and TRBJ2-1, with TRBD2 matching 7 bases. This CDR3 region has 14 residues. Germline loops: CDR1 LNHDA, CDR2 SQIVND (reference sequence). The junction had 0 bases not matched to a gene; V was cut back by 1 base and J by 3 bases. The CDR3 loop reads CASSIVAGYNEQFF. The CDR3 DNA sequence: TGTGCCAGTAGTATAGTAGCGGGCTACAATGAGCAGTTCTTC.

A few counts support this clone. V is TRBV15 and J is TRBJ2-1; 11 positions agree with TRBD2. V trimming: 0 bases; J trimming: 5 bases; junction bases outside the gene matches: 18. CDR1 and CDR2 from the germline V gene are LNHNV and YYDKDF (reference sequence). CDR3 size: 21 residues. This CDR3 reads CATSRDLGLAGGPGPDNEQFF. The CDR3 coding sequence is TGTGCCACCAGCAGAGATTTGGGCCTAGCGGGAGGTCCGGGACCTGACAATGAGCAGTTCTTC.